The clone carrying this T cell receptor (beta chain) was seen just once. PCR amplification relied on 60 Vbeta primers (plus 13 Jbeta primers). Clones were read by immunoSEQ multiplex PCR, and TCRdb kept only the in-frame ones, dropping some. The sample holds around 140,000 clones, over 60% seen once. The data were obtained in a study of cytomegalovirus exposure and HLA in healthy donors. The CDR3 has 15 amino acids. The germline V gene encodes CDR1 SGDLS and CDR2 YYNGEE. The V gene end was trimmed by 3 bases and the J gene end by 4 bases; junction bases not matched to a gene: 6. The specimen was PBMCs. The sequence came from a female donor in good health and CMV-seronegative. The chain combines TRBV9 with TRBJ1-1; 10 positions match TRBD1. The CDR3 loop is CASSDGQGGATEAFF. DNA for the CDR3: TGTGCCAGCAGCGACGGACAGGGGGGGGCCACTGAAGCTTTCTTT.